This T cell receptor (beta chain) was profiled in a study of blood T cell repertoires in COVID-19. Authors' processing steps: Quantification of nucleated cells was approximated via reference gene primer amplification. Sequenced by immunoSEQ multiplex PCR; TCRdb stores in-frame clones only, minus some. Clone size and the V and J calls come from that table; the DNA yielded D and trimming. The sample holds about 180,000 clones, approximately 85% seen once. Clinical histories supplied by participants themselves formed the basis of cohort assignment. Donors in Cohort 3 who had recovered were those with two negative PCRs, healthcare professional clearance, or resolution of their symptoms. The J segment lost 1 base and the V segment lost 4 bases, leaving 5 bases of the junction unmatched. Germline assignment: CDR1 MNHEY and CDR2 SVGAGI. CDR3 size: 15 residues.

The sequenced material came from PBMCs or T cells enriched from blood (not recorded which). The chain is built from TRBV6-5 and TRBJ2-3; 7 nucleotides agree with TRBD2. The clonotype originates from a man in his forties or fifties who had recovered from COVID-19. As DNA, the CDR3 is TGTGCCAGCAGTTTATGGGCGGGAGGCACAGATACGCAGTATTTT. It yields the protein CASSLWAGGTDTQYF.